This paragraph reports one T cell receptor beta chain. This sample was included in a study of blood T cell repertoires in COVID-19. The CDR3 covers 16 residues. Per germline, CDR1 SGHDT and CDR2 YYEEEE. V was clipped by 2 bases and J by 7 bases, with 22 bases between them. The assay was immunoSEQ multiplex PCR, and TCRdb's table has in-frame clones only and misses some. The table includes 150,000 to 200,000 clones, almost 80% detected once. The V call is TRBV5-6, the J call TRBJ2-7, with a possible D match to TRBD2 (6 bases). This receptor was identified in a man in his 60s with active or convalescent COVID-19. The specimen sequenced was peripheral blood. In DNA, the CDR3 is TGTGCCAGCAGCTTACTCGGGAGACCGGGGGAGGAGGAGCAGTACTTC. Translating gives CASSLLGRPGEEEQYF.